These 20 T cell receptor beta chains originate from one sample sequenced in a study of cytomegalovirus exposure and HLA in healthy donors. The PCR used 60 Vbeta and 13 Jbeta primers. Repertoires were generated with immunoSEQ multiplex PCR, while TCRdb's copy carries only in-frame clones and drops some. The sample includes approximately 110,000 clones, around 83% seen only once; the top ten take more than 20%. The specimen was PBMCs. Receptors originate from a man aged 25-45 years in good health and CMV-seropositive.

This chain links TRBV5-6 with TRBJ2-1, with 12 bases matching TRBD1. The CDR3 consists of 16 residues. The trim removed 4 bases at V and 7 bases at J, leaving 9 bases unmatched. CDR1 SGHDT and CDR2 YYEEEE come from the germline V gene. The CDR3 sequence: CASSRGPGQGANEQFF. For the CDR3, the DNA is TGTGCCAGCAGCCGAGGACCGGGACAGGGGGCGAATGAGCAGTTCTTC.

V and J are TRBV7-6 and TRBJ1-3, with unresolved D. V was cut by 5 bases and J by 3 bases, with 5 bases left in between. The CDR3 is made up of 12 amino acids. Germline V lookup: CDR1 SGHVS, CDR2 FNYEAQ. The CDR3 is CASSPRGNTIYF. The CDR3 coding sequence is TGTGCCAGCAGCCCCCGTGGAAACACCATATATTTT.

Details on this clone: Compared with germline, one end of the junction differs, possibly owing to a read error. The chain employs TRBV7-9 and TRBJ1-2; D is uncertain. CDR1 is SEHNR, CDR2 FQNEAQ, per germline (reference sequence). This CDR3 is 17 amino acids long. For the CDR3, the DNA is TGTTCCAGCAGCTTCCTGGCCGCCAGCCGAGGTAACTATGGCTACACCTTC. It yields the protein CSSSFLAASRGNYGYTF.

This sequence joins TRBV5-1 and TRBJ2-5; 10 bases are a match to TRBD2. V shed 1 base, J shed 2 bases, and the junction held 2 bases outside the gene matches. Germline lookup yields CDR1 SGHRS and CDR2 YFSETQ. The CDR3 is 15 amino acids. The CDR3 is CASSLLAGEQETQYF. DNA for the CDR3: TGCGCCAGCAGCTTGCTAGCGGGGGAACAAGAGACCCAGTACTTC.

This rearrangement joins TRBV2 to TRBJ1-1, with a weak D call TRBD1 (5 bases). The CDR3 loop spans 13 amino acids. The germline V and J ends were trimmed by 3 bases and 3 bases, with 8 bases remaining between them. Germline V gives CDR1 SNHLY, CDR2 FYNNEI. The CDR3 loop reads CASSDSGYTEAFF. CDR3 in DNA: TGTGCCAGCAGTGACTCAGGGTACACTGAAGCTTTCTTT.

V gene TRBV18 combines with J gene TRBJ2-3, with D perhaps matching TRBD1 (5 bases). V dropped 6 bases and J dropped 3 bases, with 13 bases sitting between them. The CDR3 contains 14 residues. The germline V gene encodes CDR1 KGHSH and CDR2 LQKENI. CDR3 sequence (DNA): TGTGCCAGCTCGTTATCCAGGGTAACAGATACGCAGTATTTT. It specifies CASSLSRVTDTQYF.

CDR3 loop: CAWSGEPGNTIYF. CDR3 bases: TGTGCCTGGAGTGGAGAACCGGGAAACACCATATATTTT. The chain is built from TRBV30 and TRBJ1-3; no clear D. V lost 1 base to trimming and J lost 4 bases, with 8 bases between them. This CDR3 is 13 amino acids long. The germline CDR1 and CDR2 sequences are GTSNPN and SVGIG (reference sequence).

The chain combines TRBV18 with TRBJ1-4; tentative D call: TRBD1 (6 bases). The V gene lost 6 bases and the J gene lost 4 bases, with 9 bases spanning the gap. This CDR3 contains 13 residues. CDR1 and CDR2 (germline): KGHSH, LQKENI. The CDR3 region is CASSRDNNEKLFF. CDR3 in DNA: TGTGCCAGCTCGAGGGACAATAATGAAAAACTGTTTTTT.

The V gene is TRBV5-1, the J gene TRBJ2-3; TRBD2 matches at 7 bases. V dropped 4 bases and J dropped 2; count of bases not matched to a gene: 4. The CDR3 consists of 14 residues. Germline V gives CDR1 SGHRS, CDR2 YFSETQ. CDR3 coding DNA: TGCGCCAGCAGCAGCGGGAAATACACAGATACGCAGTATTTT. It translates to CASSSGKYTDTQYF.

In nucleotides, the CDR3 is TGCGCCAGCACACAGGGGGGAATCGATACGCAGTATTTT. This gives the protein CASTQGGIDTQYF. The chain combines TRBV5-1 with TRBJ2-3; TRBD1 matches at 8 bases. The junction had 6 bases not matched to a gene; V was cut back by 6 bases and J by 6 bases. This CDR3 spans 13 amino acids. Germline CDR1 and CDR2: SGHRS and YFSETQ.

The chain has TRBV5-6 and TRBJ1-1; no clear D. V was shortened by 3 bases and J by 6 bases, with 12 bases between the two germline ends. Germline V lookup: CDR1 SGHDT, CDR2 YYEEEE. The CDR3 consists of 13 residues. The CDR3 nucleotides are TGTGCCAGCAGCTGGGCGACAACAGCTGAAGCTTTCTTT. Translating it yields CASSWATTAEAFF.

The genes are TRBV2 and TRBJ2-3; D perhaps matches TRBD2 (5 bases). Germline-derived CDR1 and CDR2 are SNHLY and FYNNEI. The CDR3 totals 16 residues. Trimming stripped 6 bases from V and 3 bases from J, with 19 bases between. The CDR3 spells CASSPPWAGRTDTQYF. The CDR3 region has the DNA TGTGCCAGCAGCCCCCCCTGGGCGGGCAGAACAGATACGCAGTATTTT.

The chain uses TRBV5-1 and TRBJ2-1; 7 bases fit TRBD2. V dropped 6 bases and J dropped 7; count of bases not matched to a gene: 13. The germline gives CDR1 SGHRS, CDR2 YFSETQ. The CDR3 loop spans 15 amino acids. The CDR3 is CASTWGGFRENEQFF. The CDR3, as DNA: TGCGCCAGCACCTGGGGGGGGTTCAGGGAGAATGAGCAGTTCTTC.

This chain connects TRBV18 to TRBJ1-5, with D perhaps matching TRBD1 (6 bases). CDR3 length: 13 residues. Germline V gene data show CDR1 as KGHSH and CDR2 as LQKENI. Trimming removed 6 bases at V and 2 bases at J, with 8 bases between. The CDR3 sequence: CASSRTGNQPQHF. The CDR3 DNA reads TGTGCCAGCTCCCGGACAGGCAATCAGCCCCAGCATTTT.

V gene TRBV19 combines with J gene TRBJ1-5; no firm D call. V dropped 4 bases and J dropped 4 bases, with 14 bases sitting between them. CDR3 length: 15 residues. CDR1 and CDR2 from the germline V gene are LNHDA and SQIVND (reference sequence). This chain's CDR3 is CASSTSRGYNQPQHF. The CDR3, as DNA: TGTGCCAGTAGTACAAGTAGAGGGTATAATCAGCCCCAGCATTTT.

The chain carries TRBV9 and TRBJ2-1; possibly TRBD2 for D (6 bases). Germline CDR1 and CDR2: SGDLS and YYNGEE. CDR3 length: 18 amino acids. V lost 3 bases to trimming and J lost 4 bases, with 23 bases between them. CDR3 region: CASSETPWGSGEYNEQFF. For the CDR3, the DNA is TGTGCCAGCAGCGAGACCCCTTGGGGTAGCGGAGAGTACAATGAGCAGTTCTTC. Looking up the rest from reference TRBV9 and TRBJ2-1 gives the full variable domain: DSGVTQTPKHLITATGQRVTLRCSPRSGDLSVYWYQQSLDQGLQFLIQYYNGEERAKGNILERFSAQQFPDLHSELNLSSLELGDSALYFCASSETPWGSGEYNEQFFGPGTRLTVL.

V is TRBV6-1 and J is TRBJ2-3, with D perhaps matching TRBD2 (6 bases). Per germline, CDR1 MNHNS and CDR2 SASEGT. This CDR3 has 17 residues. Trimming shortened V by 0 bases and J by 1 base, and 14 bases separated the two germline ends. CDR3 sequence: CASSEARGGFGTDTQYF. The CDR3 DNA is TGTGCCAGCAGTGAAGCTAGGGGAGGATTCGGCACAGATACGCAGTATTTT.

The chain links TRBV7-2 to TRBJ1-1; no clear D gene. Germline V gene lookup returns CDR1 SGHTA and CDR2 FQGNSA. V dropped 2 bases and J dropped 2 bases, with 12 bases sitting between them. The CDR3 length is 15 residues. The CDR3 here is CASSLRLAYNTEAFF. DNA of the CDR3: TGTGCCAGCAGCTTAAGACTGGCTTACAACACTGAAGCTTTCTTT.

V gene TRBV7-9 combines with J gene TRBJ1-6; D unresolved. Germline V gene lookup returns CDR1 SEHNR and CDR2 FQNEAQ (reference sequence). The CDR3 consists of 11 residues. The V end was cut by 4 bases, the J end by 8 bases, with 3 bases between. The chain's CDR3 is CASSSDSPLHF. CDR3 bases: TGTGCCAGCAGCTCCGATTCACCCCTCCACTTT.

The chain links TRBV7-9 to TRBJ2-3; TRBD2 agrees at 9 bases. CDR3 length equals 15 residues. After removal of 5 bases from V and 3 bases from J, the junction contained 6 bases not matched to a gene. Germline loops: CDR1 SEHNR, CDR2 FQNEAQ (reference sequence). The CDR3 DNA reads TGTGCCAGCAGCCCTGGACTAGCGTCTACAGATACGCAGTATTTT. Protein product: CASSPGLASTDTQYF.